Following are 23 T cell receptor beta chains from one sample sequenced in a study of blood T cell repertoires in COVID-19. Here immunoSEQ multiplex PCR was the method, and the copy in TCRdb shows in-frame clones only, minus some. The profile shows roughly 170,000 clones, around 83% of them singletons. The material sequenced was peripheral blood. The receptors here all came from a woman in her forties or fifties with COVID-19, enrolled during active disease.

This chain uses TRBV30 with TRBJ2-3; 9 bases fit TRBD1. Trimming at V came to 1 base and at J to 11 bases, leaving 13 bases not matched to a gene. The germline CDR1 and CDR2 sequences are GTSNPN and SVGIG (reference sequence). The CDR3 loop spans 15 amino acids. The CDR3 nucleotides read TGTGCCTGGAGTGGGTCCCGGGACAGGGTGCGGGGGCAGTATTTT. This sequence encodes CAWSGSRDRVRGQYF.

This clone was counted only a few times. This sequence joins TRBV5-8 and TRBJ2-5; 11 bases match TRBD2. Germline V lookup: CDR1 SGHTS, CDR2 YDEGEE. The CDR3 contains 15 residues. The V and J ends lost 4 bases and 1 base, in that order; junction bases with no gene match: 3. The chain's CDR3 is CASSPGTSGQETQYF. CDR3 nucleotides: TGTGCCAGCAGCCCCGGGACTAGCGGCCAAGAGACCCAGTACTTC.

The V and J genes are TRBV7-2 and TRBJ1-1; D remains unclear. Germline CDR1 SGHTA, CDR2 FQGNSA. Trimming stripped 4 bases from V and 1 base from J, with 7 bases between. The CDR3 is made up of 13 amino acids. The CDR3 is CASSYGRNTEAFF. The CDR3, as DNA: TGTGCCAGCAGCTACGGGAGGAACACTGAAGCTTTCTTT. Based on the CDR3 plus reference TRBV7-2 and TRBJ1-1, the full variable domain is GAGVSQSPSNKVTEKGKDVELRCDPISGHTALYWYRQSLGQGLEFLIYFQGNSAPDKSGLPSDRFSAERTGGSVSTLTIQRTQQEDSAVYLCASSYGRNTEAFFGQGTRLTVV.

This clone was observed a handful of times. The rearrangement uses TRBV28 and TRBJ1-1; D possibly corresponds to TRBD1 (5 bases). Germline V gene data show CDR1 as MDHEN and CDR2 as SYDVKM. V was trimmed by 8 bases and J by 0 bases, leaving 16 bases between them. This CDR3 has 15 residues. CDR3 in DNA: TGTGCCAGCTACCCGGATGGGGGGATGAACACTGAAGCTTTCTTT. Translating it yields CASYPDGGMNTEAFF.

The chain combines TRBV7-2 with TRBJ1-3; D remains ambiguous. The CDR3 covers 16 residues. V was pared by 0 bases and J by 4 bases, with 13 bases between. CDR1 and CDR2 (germline): SGHTA, FQGNSA. CDR3 protein: CASSLAIAAVGNTIYF. CDR3 nucleotides: TGTGCCAGCAGCTTAGCCATCGCGGCGGTAGGAAACACCATATATTTT.

This clone has a single count. V gene TRBV7-3 combines with J gene TRBJ2-7; 11 bases match TRBD2. From germline, CDR1 is SGHTA and CDR2 FQGTGA. J was trimmed by 6 bases and V by 3 bases; bases with no gene match: 4. The CDR3 is made up of 14 amino acids. The CDR3 here is CASSFSGGASEQYF. CDR3 sequence (DNA): TGTGCCAGCAGCTTTAGCGGGGGGGCCTCCGAGCAGTACTTC.

This clone was observed once. The CDR3 protein is CASSQEAGGHSTDTQYF. In DNA form, the CDR3 reads TGCGCCAGCAGCCAAGAAGCGGGGGGGCATAGCACAGATACGCAGTATTTT. This rearrangement joins TRBV4-1 to TRBJ2-3; 10 nucleotides align to TRBD2. The V gene end was trimmed by 0 bases and the J gene end by 0 bases; junction bases not matched to a gene: 3. The CDR3 consists of 17 residues. Germline CDR1 is MGHRA and CDR2 is YSYEKL.

This rearrangement joins TRBV24-1 to TRBJ1-2; D gene uncertain. Germline V CDR1 and CDR2: KGHDR, SFDVKD. This CDR3 is 14 amino acids long. The V end was cut by 1 base, the J end by 2 bases, with 7 bases between. DNA for the CDR3: TGTGCCACCAGTGATTTCAAACGGAACTATGGCTACACCTTC. Translation gives CATSDFKRNYGYTF.

The rearrangement links TRBV18 to TRBJ2-7; D uncertain. The CDR3 sequence is 14 residues long. Germline V lookup: CDR1 KGHSH, CDR2 LQKENI. V lost 3 bases and J lost 3, with 12 bases in between. CDR3 sequence reads: CASSPRVGDYEQYF. CDR3 nucleotide sequence: TGTGCCAGCTCACCTCGGGTCGGAGACTACGAGCAGTACTTC.

The chain has TRBV5-5 and TRBJ1-1; no definite D call. Germline-derived CDR1 and CDR2 are SGHKS and YYEKEE (reference sequence). CDR3 length: 15 amino acids. Between the trimmed V and J ends, which lost 0 bases and 6 bases, there was a span of 15 bases. As DNA, the CDR3 is TGTGCCAGCAGCTTGGGGGCAGAACCCTGGGCTGAAGCTTTCTTT. It encodes CASSLGAEPWAEAFF. Supplemented by reference TRBV5-5 and TRBJ1-1, the full variable domain reads DAGVTQSPTHLIKTRGQQVTLRCSPISGHKSVSWYQQVLGQGPQFIFQYYEKEERGRGNFPDRFSARQFPNYSSELNVNALLLGDSALYLCASSLGAEPWAEAFFGQGTRLTVV.

The chain joins TRBV25-1 to TRBJ2-2, with D tentatively TRBD1 (7 bases). Between the trimmed V and J ends, which lost 8 bases and 5 bases, there was a span of 15 bases. CDR1 MGHDK and CDR2 SYGVNS come from the germline V gene. The CDR3 has 14 residues. CDR3 protein: CASVEQGGTGELFF. The DNA for the CDR3 is TGTGCCAGCGTCGAGCAGGGGGGAACCGGGGAGCTGTTTTTT. The complete variable domain, with remaining parts taken from reference TRBV25-1 and TRBJ2-2, reads EADIYQTPRYLVIGTGKKITLECSQTMGHDKMYWYQQDPGMELHLIHYSYGVNSTEKGDLSSESTVSRIRTEHFPLTLESARPSHTSQYLCASVEQGGTGELFFGEGSRLTVL.

The chain employs TRBV18 and TRBJ1-4, with D maybe TRBD1 (6 bases). This CDR3 comprises 16 residues. Trimming stripped 1 base from V and 0 bases from J, with 9 bases between. The germline CDR1 and CDR2 sequences are KGHSH and LQKENI. The chain's CDR3 is CASSPRQATTNEKLFF. CDR3 DNA: TGTGCCAGCTCACCACGACAGGCAACAACTAATGAAAAACTGTTTTTT.

This sequence joins TRBV3-1 (or the pseudogene TRBV3-2) and TRBJ2-2; TRBD2 might be the D (5 bases). The CDR3 runs to 13 residues. V gave up 4 bases and J gave up 4 bases, with 7 bases separating them. From germline, CDR1 is LGHDT and CDR2 YNNKEL (reference sequence). In DNA, the CDR3 is TGTGCCAGCAGCCCTAGCCCCACCGGGGAGCTGTTTTTT. It specifies CASSPSPTGELFF.

The rearrangement joins TRBV7-9 to TRBJ1-4; no definite D call. The V gene's germline CDR1 is SEHNR and CDR2 FQNEAQ (reference sequence). The CDR3 extends over 15 amino acids. The V end lost 1 base, the J end lost 3 bases, and 9 bases lay between the germline ends. CDR3 sequence: CASSLEDSPNEKLFF. In DNA, the CDR3 is TGTGCCAGCAGCTTAGAAGACTCCCCTAATGAAAAACTGTTTTTT. Supplemented by reference TRBV7-9 and TRBJ1-4, the full variable domain reads DTGVSQNPRHKITKRGQNVTFRCDPISEHNRLYWYRQTLGQGPEFLTYFQNEAQLEKSRLLSDRFSAERPKGSFSTLEIQRTEQGDSAMYLCASSLEDSPNEKLFFGSGTQLSVL.

Turning to this clone: In the same sample, other DNA sequences code for this CDR3. The chain has TRBV2 and TRBJ2-3, with no clear D. The V gene lost 3 bases and the J gene lost 0 bases, with 7 bases spanning the gap. Germline loops: CDR1 SNHLY, CDR2 FYNNEI. CDR3 length: 14 amino acids. The CDR3 coding sequence is TGTGCCAGCAGTGATAGAACTAGCACAGATACGCAGTATTTT. It yields the protein CASSDRTSTDTQYF.

The gene calls are TRBV6-1 and TRBJ2-3, with a tentative D call TRBD2 (5 bases). This CDR3 has 15 residues. Deletions cut 0 bases from V and 4 bases from J, with 11 bases between. CDR1 and CDR2 from the germline V gene are MNHNS and SASEGT. The CDR3 loop is CASSEAVRGADTQYF. In DNA form, the CDR3 reads TGTGCCAGCAGTGAAGCGGTACGGGGAGCAGATACGCAGTATTTT.

The gene calls are TRBV6-1 and TRBJ1-5; TRBD1 is a possible D gene (6 bases). Germline lookup yields CDR1 MNHNS and CDR2 SASEGT. The V end was cut by 2 bases, the J end by 7 bases, with 21 bases between. The CDR3 is 17 residues long. The CDR3 region has the DNA TGTGCCAGCAGTGAACGCTGGGGGCAGGGGAGAAGGCAGCCCCAGCATTTT. It codes for CASSERWGQGRRQPQHF.

V and J are TRBV5-1 and TRBJ2-3, with TRBD2 as a possible D gene (6 bases). The CDR3 is made up of 14 amino acids. Germline values: CDR1 SGHRS, CDR2 YFSETQ. V gave up 3 bases and J gave up 0 bases, with 8 bases separating them. CDR3 amino acids: CASSSGLSTDTQYF. The CDR3 DNA sequence: TGCGCCAGCAGCTCGGGACTTAGCACAGATACGCAGTATTTT. The entire variable domain, with the rest obtained from reference TRBV5-1 and TRBJ2-3, is as follows: KAGVTQTPRYLIKTRGQQVTLSCSPISGHRSVSWYQQTPGQGLQFLFEYFSETQRNKGNFPGRFSGRQFSNSRSEMNVSTLELGDSALYLCASSSGLSTDTQYFGPGTRLTVL.

The chain recombines TRBV6-2 or TRBV6-3 with TRBJ1-5; a weak D match, TRBD1 (6 bases). The CDR3 loop spans 14 amino acids. Germline CDR1 reads MNHEY; CDR2 reads SVGEGT. Trimming shortened V by 0 bases and J by 8 bases, and 11 bases separated the two germline ends. CDR3 residues: CASSYSGEGEPQHF. Here the CDR3 DNA reads TGTGCCAGCAGTTACTCCGGAGAGGGGGAGCCCCAGCATTTT.

This chain uses TRBV2 with TRBJ1-2, with 9 positions matching TRBD1. CDR3 length: 14 amino acids. Looked up from germline, CDR1 is SNHLY and CDR2 is FYNNEI. The trim removed 4 bases at V and 4 bases at J, leaving 4 bases unmatched. In DNA form, the CDR3 reads TGTGCCAGCAGTGCAACAGGGGGCGGCTATGGCTACACCTTC. Translated: CASSATGGGYGYTF.

The chain recombines TRBV5-4 with TRBJ2-3; 13 bases fit TRBD2. J was trimmed by 0 bases and V by 0 bases; bases with no gene match: 4. Germline CDR1 and CDR2: SGHNT and YYREEE (reference sequence). The CDR3 is 18 amino acids. CDR3 sequence (DNA): TGTGCCAGCAGCTTGGCCTCGACTAGCGGGGGGAGCACAGATACGCAGTATTTT. Translated: CASSLASTSGGSTDTQYF.

The rearrangement links TRBV4-2 to TRBJ1-1; TRBD1 aligns across 7 bases. V trimming: 6 bases; J trimming: 5 bases; junction bases outside the gene matches: 6. The CDR3 spans 13 residues. Germline values: CDR1 LGHNA, CDR2 YNFKEQ. The CDR3 sequence: CASRPTGETEAFF. The CDR3 DNA is TGTGCCAGCAGACCTACAGGGGAGACTGAAGCTTTCTTT.

This chain links TRBV7-2 with TRBJ1-3; D not resolved. From germline, CDR1 is SGHTA and CDR2 FQGNSA. CDR3 length: 14 residues. The V end lost 5 bases, the J end lost 2 bases, and 10 bases lay between the germline ends. The CDR3 here is CASSASTAGNTIYF. Here the CDR3 DNA reads TGTGCCAGCAGCGCGTCTACCGCTGGAAACACCATATATTTT.